This TCR beta chain was recorded in a study of vaccination and CD4 T cells after COVID-19. Across the study: Overlapping SARS-CoV-2, HCoV-NL63, HCoV-OC43 and HCoV-229E spike peptides stimulated the cells. Notes on the study in general: Early post-infection timepoints were missing, and relatively few convalescent patients were studied.

With regard to this clonotype: Its antigen is not identified.

The time point here: late sampling 161 to 241 days after vaccination in a few convalescent patients. Documented treatment: approximately nine-day PBMC culture with coronavirus spike peptide pools or control peptides (ViraFEST assay). Culture conditions combined more than 1.5 million PBMCs per well with 7.5 to 10 IU/ml IL-2 and around 9.2 ug/ml peptide pools. On days 3 and 7, half the medium was swapped for fresh IL-2-containing medium. Cultured CD4+ T-cell DNA underwent Oncomine TCR Beta short-read sequencing. TCRdb redid the calling of the PCR reads with MiXCR, one entry per CDR3 protein. The sample includes about 18,000 distinct CDR3 sequences, around half seen only once; the top ten take over 10%. The TCR originated in a human donor who had recovered from COVID-19. Sequencing used CD4+ T cells from blood, cultured in vitro, obtained about 7 months after SARS-CoV-2 vaccination.

The CDR3 loop reads CASSYGPGLAGGFGQFF. The CDR3 DNA is TGTGCCAGCAGTTACGGTCCGGGACTAGCGGGCGGATTTGGGCAGTTCTTC. The chain uses TRBV6-2 or TRBV6-3 and TRBJ2-1; 12 bases are a match to TRBD2. V gave up 2 bases and J gave up 12 bases; unmatched junction bases: 14. Germline V gives CDR1 MNHEY, CDR2 SVGEGT. CDR3 size: 17 residues.